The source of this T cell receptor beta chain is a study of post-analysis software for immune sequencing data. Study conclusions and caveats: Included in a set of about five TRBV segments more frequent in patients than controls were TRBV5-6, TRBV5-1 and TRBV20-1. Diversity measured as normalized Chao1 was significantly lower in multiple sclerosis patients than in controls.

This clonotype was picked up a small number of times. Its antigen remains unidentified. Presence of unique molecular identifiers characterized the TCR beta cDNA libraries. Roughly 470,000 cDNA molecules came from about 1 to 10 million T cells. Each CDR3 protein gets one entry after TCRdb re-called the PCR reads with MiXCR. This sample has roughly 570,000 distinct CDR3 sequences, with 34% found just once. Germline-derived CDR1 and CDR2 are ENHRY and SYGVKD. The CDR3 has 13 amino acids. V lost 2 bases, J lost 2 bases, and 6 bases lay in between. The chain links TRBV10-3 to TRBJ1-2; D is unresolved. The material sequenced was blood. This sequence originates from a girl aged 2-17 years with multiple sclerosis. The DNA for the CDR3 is TGTGCCATCAGTGAGCCACTGAACTATGGCTACACCTTC. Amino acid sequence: CAISEPLNYGYTF.